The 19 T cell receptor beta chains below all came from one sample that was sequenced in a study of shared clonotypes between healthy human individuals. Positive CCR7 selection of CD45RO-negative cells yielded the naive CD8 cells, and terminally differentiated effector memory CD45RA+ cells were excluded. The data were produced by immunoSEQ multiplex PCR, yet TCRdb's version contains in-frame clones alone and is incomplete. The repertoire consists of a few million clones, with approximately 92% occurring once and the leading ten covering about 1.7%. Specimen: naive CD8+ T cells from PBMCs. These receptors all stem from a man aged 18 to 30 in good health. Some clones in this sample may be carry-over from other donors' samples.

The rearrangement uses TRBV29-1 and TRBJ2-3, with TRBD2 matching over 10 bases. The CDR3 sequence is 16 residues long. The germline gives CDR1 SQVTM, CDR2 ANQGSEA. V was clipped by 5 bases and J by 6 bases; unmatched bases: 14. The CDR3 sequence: CSVRGASGSPTDTQYF. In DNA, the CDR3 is TGCAGCGTTCGCGGGGCTAGCGGGAGCCCCACGGATACGCAGTATTTT.

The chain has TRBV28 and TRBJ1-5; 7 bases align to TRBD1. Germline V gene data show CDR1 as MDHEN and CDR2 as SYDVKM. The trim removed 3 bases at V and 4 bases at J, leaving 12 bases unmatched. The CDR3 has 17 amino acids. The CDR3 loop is CASSFRTGTAFNQPQHF. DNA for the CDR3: TGTGCCAGCAGTTTCCGAACCGGGACAGCTTTTAATCAGCCCCAGCATTTT.

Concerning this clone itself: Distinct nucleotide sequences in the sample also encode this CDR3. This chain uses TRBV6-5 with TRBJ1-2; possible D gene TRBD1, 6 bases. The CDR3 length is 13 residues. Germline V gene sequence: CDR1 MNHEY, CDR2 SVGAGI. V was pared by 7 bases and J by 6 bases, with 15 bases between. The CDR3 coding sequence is TGTGCCAGCAACCAGGGGAGGGAGGATGGCTACACCTTC. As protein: CASNQGREDGYTF.

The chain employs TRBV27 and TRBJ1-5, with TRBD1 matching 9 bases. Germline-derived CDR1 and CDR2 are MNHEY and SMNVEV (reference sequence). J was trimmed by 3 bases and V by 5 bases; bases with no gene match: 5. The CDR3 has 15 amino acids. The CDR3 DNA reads TGTGCCAGCAGTCCCGGGACAGGGTACAATCAGCCCCAGCATTTT. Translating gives CASSPGTGYNQPQHF.

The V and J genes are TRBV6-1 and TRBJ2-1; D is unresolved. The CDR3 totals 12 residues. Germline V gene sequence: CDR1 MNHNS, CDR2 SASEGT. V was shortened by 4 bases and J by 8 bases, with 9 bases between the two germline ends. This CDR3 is CASSGIRHEQFF. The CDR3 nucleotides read TGTGCCAGCAGTGGAATTCGACATGAGCAGTTCTTC.

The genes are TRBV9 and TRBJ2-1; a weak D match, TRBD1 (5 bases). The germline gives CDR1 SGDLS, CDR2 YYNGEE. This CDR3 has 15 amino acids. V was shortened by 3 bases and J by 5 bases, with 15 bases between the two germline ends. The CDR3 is CASSAGQGPHNEQFF. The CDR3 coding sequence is TGTGCCAGCAGCGCGGGCCAGGGTCCTCACAATGAGCAGTTCTTC.

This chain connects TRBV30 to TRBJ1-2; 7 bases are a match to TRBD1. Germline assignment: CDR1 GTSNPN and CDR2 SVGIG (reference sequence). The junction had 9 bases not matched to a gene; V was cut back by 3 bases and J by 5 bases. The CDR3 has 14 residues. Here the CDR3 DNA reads TGTGCCTGGAGGGCACAGGGGCCGGTTTATGGCTACACCTTC. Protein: CAWRAQGPVYGYTF.

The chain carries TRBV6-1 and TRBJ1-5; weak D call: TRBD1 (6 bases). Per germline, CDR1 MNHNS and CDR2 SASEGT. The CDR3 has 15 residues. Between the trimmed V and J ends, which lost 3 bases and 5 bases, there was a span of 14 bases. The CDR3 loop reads CASSDPRTAHQPQHF. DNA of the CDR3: TGTGCCAGCAGTGACCCACGGACAGCTCATCAGCCCCAGCATTTT.

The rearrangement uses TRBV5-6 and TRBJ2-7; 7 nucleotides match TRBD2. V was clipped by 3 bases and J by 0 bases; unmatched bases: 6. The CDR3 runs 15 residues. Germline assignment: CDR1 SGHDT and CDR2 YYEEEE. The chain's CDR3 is CASSWTGGNSYEQYF. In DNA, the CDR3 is TGTGCCAGCAGCTGGACGGGGGGAAACTCCTACGAGCAGTACTTC.

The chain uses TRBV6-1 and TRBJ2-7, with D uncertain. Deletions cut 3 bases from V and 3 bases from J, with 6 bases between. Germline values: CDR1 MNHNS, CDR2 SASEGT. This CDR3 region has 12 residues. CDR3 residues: CASSDVGYEQYF. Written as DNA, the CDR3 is TGTGCCAGCAGTGATGTTGGCTACGAGCAGTACTTC.

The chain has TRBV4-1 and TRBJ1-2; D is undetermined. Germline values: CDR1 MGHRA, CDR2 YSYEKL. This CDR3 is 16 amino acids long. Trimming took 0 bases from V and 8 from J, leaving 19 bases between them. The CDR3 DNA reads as TGCGCCAGCAGCCAAGATTCGGTGTGGCAGCCAGTAGGCTACACCTTC. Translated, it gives CASSQDSVWQPVGYTF.

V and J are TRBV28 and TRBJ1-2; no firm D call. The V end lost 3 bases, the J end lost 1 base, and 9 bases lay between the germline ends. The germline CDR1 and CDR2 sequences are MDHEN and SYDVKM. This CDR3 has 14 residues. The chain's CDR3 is CASSFVWGNYGYTF. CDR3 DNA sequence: TGTGCCAGCAGTTTCGTGTGGGGTAACTATGGCTACACCTTC.

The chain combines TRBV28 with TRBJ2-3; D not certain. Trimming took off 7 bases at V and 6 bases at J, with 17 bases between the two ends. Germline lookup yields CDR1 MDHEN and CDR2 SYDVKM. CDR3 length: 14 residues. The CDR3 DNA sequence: TGTGCCAGCACTAATGAGAGGTATGGGGATACGCAGTATTTT. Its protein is CASTNERYGDTQYF.

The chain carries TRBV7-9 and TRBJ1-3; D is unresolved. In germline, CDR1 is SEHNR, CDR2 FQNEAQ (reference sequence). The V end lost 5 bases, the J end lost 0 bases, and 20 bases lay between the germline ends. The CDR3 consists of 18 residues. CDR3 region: CASSQMLGTVFSGNTIYF. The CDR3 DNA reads TGTGCCAGCAGCCAAATGTTGGGTACGGTCTTCTCTGGAAACACCATATATTTT.

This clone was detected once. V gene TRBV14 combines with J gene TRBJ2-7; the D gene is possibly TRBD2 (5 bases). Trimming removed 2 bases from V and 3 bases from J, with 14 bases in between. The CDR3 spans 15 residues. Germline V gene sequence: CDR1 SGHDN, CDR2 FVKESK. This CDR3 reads CASSQYGLALYEQYF. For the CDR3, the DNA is TGTGCCAGCAGCCAATATGGGCTAGCCCTCTACGAGCAGTACTTC.

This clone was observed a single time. The CDR3 nucleotides read TGTGCCAGCAGCTTCCGGGACAGGGGCTTGAATGAGCAGTTCTTC. As protein: CASSFRDRGLNEQFF. This chain joins TRBV5-8 and TRBJ2-1, with 10 bases matching TRBD1. Germline CDR1 and CDR2: SGHTS and YDEGEE. With V trimmed by 2 bases and J by 7 bases, 6 bases remained unmatched. This CDR3 comprises 15 residues. Using reference TRBV5-8 and TRBJ2-1 for the parts outside the CDR3, the full variable domain is EAGVTQSPTHLIKTRGQQATLRCSPISGHTSVYWYQQALGLGLQFLLWYDEGEERNRGNFPPRFSGRQFPNYSSELNVNALELEDSALYLCASSFRDRGLNEQFFGPGTRLTVL.

CDR3: CASMGRGPYEQYF. In DNA form, the CDR3 reads TGTGCCAGCATGGGCCGGGGACCCTACGAGCAGTACTTC. V gene TRBV7-9 combines with J gene TRBJ2-7; TRBD1 or TRBD2 may be the D gene (5 bases each). V lost 7 bases to trimming and J lost 2 bases, with 12 bases between them. Germline lookup yields CDR1 SEHNR and CDR2 FQNEAQ (reference sequence). The CDR3 spans 13 residues.

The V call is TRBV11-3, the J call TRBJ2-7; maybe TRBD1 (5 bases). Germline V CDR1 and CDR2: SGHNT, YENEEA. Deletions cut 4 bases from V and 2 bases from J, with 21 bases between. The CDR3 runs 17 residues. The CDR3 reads CASSSPIWFDSPYEQYF. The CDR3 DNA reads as TGTGCCAGCAGCTCTCCCATTTGGTTTGACAGCCCCTACGAGCAGTACTTC.

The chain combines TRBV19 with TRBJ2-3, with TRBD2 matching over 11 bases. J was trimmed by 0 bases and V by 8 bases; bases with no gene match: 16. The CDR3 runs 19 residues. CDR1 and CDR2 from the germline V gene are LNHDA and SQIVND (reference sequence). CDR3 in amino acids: CASLPWAASGRTSTDTQYF. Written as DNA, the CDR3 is TGTGCCAGTCTTCCATGGGCGGCTAGCGGGAGGACTAGCACAGATACGCAGTATTTT.